This TCR beta chain derives from a study of cytomegalovirus exposure and HLA in healthy donors. Study results and caveats: A later analysis reported that several of the most significant clusters appeared to be linked to common viral pathogens, among them Epstein-Barr virus. Most TCR beta V segments were productive about 87% or about 30% of the time in an earlier analysis. Exclusion applied to some V segments, including TRBV6-2 and TRBV6-3, as they were indistinguishable. As a later analysis revealed, most CMV-associated TCR beta chains appeared HLA-restricted.

The primer mix had 60 Vbeta and 13 Jbeta primers. This table comes from immunoSEQ multiplex PCR, and its TCRdb copy is limited to in-frame clones, with some not included. The repertoire holds 90,000 to 100,000 clones, roughly three quarters seen once, with around 20% in the top ten. As concerns this clone: Its antigen remains unidentified.

The CDR3 has 14 residues. Trimming shortened V by 1 base and J by 4 bases, and 9 bases separated the two germline ends. CDR1 is LGHNA and CDR2 is YNFKEQ in the germline V gene. Input material: PBMCs. The sequence was obtained from a woman in her fifties or sixties in good health and CMV-seropositive. The J gene is TRBJ2-3, the V gene TRBV4-2, with a tentative D call TRBD2 (6 bases). The CDR3 protein is CASSQGLVADTQYF. CDR3 bases: TGTGCCAGCAGCCAAGGACTAGTTGCAGATACGCAGTATTTT.